This T cell receptor (beta chain) was profiled in a study of T cell changes during pregnancy in multiple sclerosis. Germline-derived CDR1 and CDR2 are MDHEN and SYDVKM. Trimming cost V 7 bases and J 1 base, with 15 bases left between them. This CDR3 has 15 residues. Clones were read by immunoSEQ multiplex PCR, and TCRdb kept only the in-frame ones, dropping some. The data hold fewer than 90,000 clones, with 90% to 95% observed a single time. The receptor was isolated from a female donor in good health, enrolled as a control in a pregnancy study. This specimen was peripheral blood, taken after pregnancy. J is TRBJ2-3 and V is TRBV28, with D possibly matching TRBD2 (6 bases). The CDR3 sequence is CASNLGGLRTDTQYF. CDR3 coding DNA: TGTGCCAGCAACCTCGGGGGACTCCGCACAGATACGCAGTATTTT.